The source of this TCR beta chain is a study of PD-L1 blockade in urothelial cancer. Study summary: Patients initiated atezolizumab in about 2014 at 1,200 mg intravenously every 3 weeks. Blood-derived samples held a median around 130,000 T cells. Study results and limitations: A below-median TCR clonality in blood before treatment predicted better survival.

Peripheral blood mononuclear cells were collected from every patient before and during treatment, yielding between 1 and 8 samples per patient. Germline loops: CDR1 MNHEY, CDR2 SVGAGI. With V trimmed by 6 bases and J by 8 bases, 6 bases remained unmatched. This CDR3 region has 13 residues. Points on this clone: No antigen is known for it.

Profiling relied on immunoSEQ multiplex PCR, and the TCRdb table lists in-frame clones only, not all of them. Of about 80,000 clones in the sample, roughly 90% were seen once. The receptor was isolated from a woman aged 70-85 years with urothelial cancer. V gene TRBV6-5 combines with J gene TRBJ2-3, with TRBD1 matching 9 bases. This sample comprised PBMCs, obtained around atezolizumab (anti-PD-L1) treatment. This chain's CDR3 is CASSAGTGSTQYF. Written as DNA, the CDR3 is TGTGCCAGCAGCGCCGGGACAGGGAGTACGCAGTATTTT.